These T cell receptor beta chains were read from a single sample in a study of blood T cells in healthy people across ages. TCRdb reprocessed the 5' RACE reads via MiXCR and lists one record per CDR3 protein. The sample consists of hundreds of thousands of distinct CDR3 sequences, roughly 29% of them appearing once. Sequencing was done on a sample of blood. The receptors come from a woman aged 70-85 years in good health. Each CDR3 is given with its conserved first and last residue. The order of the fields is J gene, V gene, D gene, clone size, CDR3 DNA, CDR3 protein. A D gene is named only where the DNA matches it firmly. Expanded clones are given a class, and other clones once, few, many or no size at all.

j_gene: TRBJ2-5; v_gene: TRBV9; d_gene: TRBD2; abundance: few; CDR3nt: TGTGCCAGCAGCGTAGAGGGACTAGCGTTTGAGACCCAGTACTTC; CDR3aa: CASSVEGLAFETQYF
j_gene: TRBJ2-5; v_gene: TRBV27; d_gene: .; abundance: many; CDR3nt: TGTGCCAGCAGCCCCTGGACCCAAAGCAACCAAGAGACCCAGTACTTC; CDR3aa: CASSPWTQSNQETQYF
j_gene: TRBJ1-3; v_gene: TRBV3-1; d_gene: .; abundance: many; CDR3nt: TGTGCCAGCAGCCAATCAAGACCAGGCATCCATGGAAACACCATATATTTT; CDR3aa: CASSQSRPGIHGNTIYF
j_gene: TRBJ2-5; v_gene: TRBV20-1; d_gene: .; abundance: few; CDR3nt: TGCAGTGCTAGACGGGAGCAAGAGACCCAGTACTTC; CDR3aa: CSARREQETQYF
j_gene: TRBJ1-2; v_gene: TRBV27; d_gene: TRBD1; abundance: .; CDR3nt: TGTGCCAGCAGTCCAACCCCGGGACAGCCTAACTATGGCTACACCTTC; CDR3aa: CASSPTPGQPNYGYTF
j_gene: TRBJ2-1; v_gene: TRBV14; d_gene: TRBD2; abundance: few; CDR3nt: TGTGCCAGCAGCCCGTTAGCGGGAGGGACCTACAATGAGCAGTTCTTC; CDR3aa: CASSPLAGGTYNEQFF
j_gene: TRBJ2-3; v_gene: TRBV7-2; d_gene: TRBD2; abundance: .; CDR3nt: TGTGCCAGCAGCTTAGTCGTGGGTACGGCGGGGGGATTCACAGATACGCAGTATTTT; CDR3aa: CASSLVVGTAGGFTDTQYF
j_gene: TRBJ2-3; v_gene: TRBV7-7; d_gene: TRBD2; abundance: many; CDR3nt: TGTGCTAGCAGCTTGGCGGGAGGTACAGATACGCAGTATTTT; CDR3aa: CASSLAGGTDTQYF
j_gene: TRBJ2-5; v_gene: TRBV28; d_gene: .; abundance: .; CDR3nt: TGTGCCAGCAGTTCAGGGGCCACGGGGACCCAGTACTTC; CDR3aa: CASSSGATGTQYF
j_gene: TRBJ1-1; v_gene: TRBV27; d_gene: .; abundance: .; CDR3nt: TGTGCCAGCAGTTTAGGCGCCTCAGGGAACACTGAAGCTTTCTTT; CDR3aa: CASSLGASGNTEAFF
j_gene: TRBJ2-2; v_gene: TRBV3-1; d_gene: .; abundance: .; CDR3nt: TGTGCCAGCAGCCAAGTACCAGCTACTACCGGGGAGCTGTTTTTT; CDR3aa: CASSQVPATTGELFF
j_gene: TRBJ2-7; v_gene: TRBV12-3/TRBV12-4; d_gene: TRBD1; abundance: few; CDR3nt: TGTGCCAGCAGTTCCCAAAGGGGGACAGGGCCCTACGAGCAGTACTTC; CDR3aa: CASSSQRGTGPYEQYF
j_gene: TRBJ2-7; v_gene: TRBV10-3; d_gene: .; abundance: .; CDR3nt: TGTGCCATCAGTGAATCCACGGGTAGCCCAAATGCGGGGCAGTACTTC; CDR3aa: CAISESTGSPNAGQYF
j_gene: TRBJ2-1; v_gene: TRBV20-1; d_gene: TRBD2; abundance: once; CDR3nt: TGCAGTGCTAGTGATTTTTCTAGCGGGTACAATGAGCAGTTCTTC; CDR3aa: CSASDFSSGYNEQFF
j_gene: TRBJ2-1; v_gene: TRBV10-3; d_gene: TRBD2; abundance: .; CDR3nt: TGTGCCGGCGCTAGCGGGGCAAACAATGAGCAGTTCTTC; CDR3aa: CAGASGANNEQFF
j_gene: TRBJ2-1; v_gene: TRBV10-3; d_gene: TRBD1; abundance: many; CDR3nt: TGTGCCATCAGTGAAGACAGGGGGATTAGCTCCTACAATGAGCAGTTCTTC; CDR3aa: CAISEDRGISSYNEQFF
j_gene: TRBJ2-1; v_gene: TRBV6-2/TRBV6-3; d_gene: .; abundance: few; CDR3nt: TGTGCCAGCAGTCCGGACAGAATCTCCTACAATGAGCAGTTCTTC; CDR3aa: CASSPDRISYNEQFF
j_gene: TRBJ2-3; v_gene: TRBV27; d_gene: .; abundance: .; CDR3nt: TGTGCCAGCAGTCCCCAAGCCTCAACTACCGCAGATCCGTGCTATTTT; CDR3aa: CASSPQASTTADPCYF
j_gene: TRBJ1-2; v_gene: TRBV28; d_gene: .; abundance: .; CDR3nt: TGTGCCAGCAGAAAGAAGGGTGGCTATGGCTACACCTTC; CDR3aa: CASRKKGGYGYTF
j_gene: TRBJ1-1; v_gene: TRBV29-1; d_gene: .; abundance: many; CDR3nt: TGCAGCGTGCTCTTGGGGCGGCGGGAGTCTGAAGCTTTCTTT; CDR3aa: CSVLLGRRESEAFF
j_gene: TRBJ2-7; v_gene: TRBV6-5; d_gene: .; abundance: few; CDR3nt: TGTGCCAGCAGATCCAGGAAGTCTTCGCAGTACTTC; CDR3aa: CASRSRKSSQYF
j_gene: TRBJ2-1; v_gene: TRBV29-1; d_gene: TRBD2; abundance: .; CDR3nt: TGCAGCGTTGAAGGACTAGCGGGAGTATTTGAGCAGTTCTTC; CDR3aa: CSVEGLAGVFEQFF
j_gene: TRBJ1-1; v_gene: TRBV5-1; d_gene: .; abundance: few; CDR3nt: TGCGCCAGCAGCGCCGGAGGCATGAACACTGAAGCTTTCTTT; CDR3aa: CASSAGGMNTEAFF
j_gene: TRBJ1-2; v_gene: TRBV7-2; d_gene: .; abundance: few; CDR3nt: TGTGCCAGCAAGGGGCCCCTAAACTATGGCTACACCTTC; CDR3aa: CASKGPLNYGYTF
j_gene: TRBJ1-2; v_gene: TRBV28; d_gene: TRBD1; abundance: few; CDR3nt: TGTGCCAGCAGTTCGGCGGGGACAGGGGGGCCGGCGAATGGCTACACCTTC; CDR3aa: CASSSAGTGGPANGYTF
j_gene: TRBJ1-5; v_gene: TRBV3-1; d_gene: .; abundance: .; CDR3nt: TGTGCCAGCAGCCAAGATCGACAGTTTGGGCAGCCCCAGCATTTT; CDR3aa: CASSQDRQFGQPQHF
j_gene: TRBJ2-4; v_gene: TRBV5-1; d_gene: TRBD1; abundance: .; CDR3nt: TGCGCCAGCAGCTCCAGCGGGACAGGGGTATCTGGGAACTTC; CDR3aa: CASSSSGTGVSGNF
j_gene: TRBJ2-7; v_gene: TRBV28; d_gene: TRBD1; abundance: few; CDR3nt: TGTGCCAGCAGTTTAGGTCCGGGGCAGGGGGCCTACGAGCAGTACTTC; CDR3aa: CASSLGPGQGAYEQYF
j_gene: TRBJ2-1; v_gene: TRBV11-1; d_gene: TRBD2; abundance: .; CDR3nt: TGTGCCAGCAGCATCTCCGGGACTAGCGGGTCCCTCAACTACAATGAGCAGTTCTTC; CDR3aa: CASSISGTSGSLNYNEQFF
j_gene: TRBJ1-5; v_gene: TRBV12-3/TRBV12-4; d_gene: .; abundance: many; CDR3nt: TGTGCCAGCAGTTTGGGCAGGGGAGGCGGCAGCAATCAGCCCCAGCATTTT; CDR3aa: CASSLGRGGGSNQPQHF
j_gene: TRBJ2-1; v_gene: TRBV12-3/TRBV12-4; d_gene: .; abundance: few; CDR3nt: TGTGCCAGCAGTGTAGCGGCTGAGCAGTTCTTC; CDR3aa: CASSVAAEQFF
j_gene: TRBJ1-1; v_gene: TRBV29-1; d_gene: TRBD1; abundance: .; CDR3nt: TGCAGCGTTTGGGACAGGGACATGAACACTGAAGCTTTCTTT; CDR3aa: CSVWDRDMNTEAFF
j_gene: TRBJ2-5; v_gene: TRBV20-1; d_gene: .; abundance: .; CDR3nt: TGCAGTGCTAGAGTGTCGGGGACCCAGTACTTC; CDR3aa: CSARVSGTQYF
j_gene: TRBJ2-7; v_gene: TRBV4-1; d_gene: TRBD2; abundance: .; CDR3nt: TGCGCCAGCAGCCAAGATCTTTTCACGGGGGGAGTACTGGGGTCCGAGCAGTACTTC; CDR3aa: CASSQDLFTGGVLGSEQYF
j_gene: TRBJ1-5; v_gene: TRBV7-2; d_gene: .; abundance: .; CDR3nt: TGTGCCAGCAGCCTTCAGAGCGGGAATCAGCCCCAGCATTTT; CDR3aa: CASSLQSGNQPQHF
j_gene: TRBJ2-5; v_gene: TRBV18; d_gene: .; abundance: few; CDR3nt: TGTGCCAGCTCACCACTGGCGTCCCAAGAGACCCAGTACTTC; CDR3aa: CASSPLASQETQYF
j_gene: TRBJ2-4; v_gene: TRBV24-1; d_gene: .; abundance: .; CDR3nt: TGTGCCACCAGTGATCCGAACAACATTCAGTACTTC; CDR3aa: CATSDPNNIQYF
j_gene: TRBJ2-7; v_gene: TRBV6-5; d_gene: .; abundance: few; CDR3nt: TGTGCCAGCGCTGGGAGGTTATCGACCTCCTCCTACGAGCAGTACTTC; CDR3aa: CASAGRLSTSSYEQYF
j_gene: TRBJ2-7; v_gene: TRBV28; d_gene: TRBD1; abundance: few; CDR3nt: TGTGCCAGCAGCGGAACGACAGGGCCAGGTTTCTACGAGCAGTACTTC; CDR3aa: CASSGTTGPGFYEQYF
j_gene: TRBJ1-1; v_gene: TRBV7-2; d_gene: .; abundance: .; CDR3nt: TGTGCCAGCAGCTTCTCAGTTAGCACTGAAGCTTTCTTT; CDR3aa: CASSFSVSTEAFF
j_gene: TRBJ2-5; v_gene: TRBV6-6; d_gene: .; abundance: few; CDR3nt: TGTGCCGTAGGTGTCCGAGGTCGAGAAACAGAGACCCAGTACTTC; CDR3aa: CAVGVRGRETETQYF
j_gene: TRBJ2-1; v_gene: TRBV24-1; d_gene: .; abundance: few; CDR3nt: TGTGCCACCAGTGAACGCCGAGGGTTAGGCGGCAATGAGCAGTTCTTC; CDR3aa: CATSERRGLGGNEQFF
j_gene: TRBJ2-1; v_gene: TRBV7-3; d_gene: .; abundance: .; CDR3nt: TGTGCCAGCAGCTTAACTGGAGATGAACACAATGAGCAGTTCTTC; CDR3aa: CASSLTGDEHNEQFF
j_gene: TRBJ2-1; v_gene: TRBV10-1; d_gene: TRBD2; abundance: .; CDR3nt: TGCGCCAGCAGTGGCCCTGGGGGGGGTTACAATGAGCAGTTCTTC; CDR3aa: CASSGPGGGYNEQFF
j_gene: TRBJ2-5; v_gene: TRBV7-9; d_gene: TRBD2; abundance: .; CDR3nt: TGTGCCAGCAGCCCAATAGCGGGTAGAGAGACCCAGTACTTC; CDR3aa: CASSPIAGRETQYF